Sequencing of this T cell receptor (beta chain) was carried out in a study of identifying expanded T cells in peripheral blood. Sequenced by immunoSEQ multiplex PCR; TCRdb stores in-frame clones only, minus some. This sample has some 96,000 clones; over 70% occur once, and the top ten carry 5% to 6.5%. The ends were cut back, 7 bases at V and 7 bases at J, with 19 bases in the middle. Germline-derived CDR1 and CDR2 are MNHEY and SVGAGI. CDR3 length equals 14 residues. This clone turned up a few times. V usage is TRBV6-5 and J usage is TRBJ1-2, with a weak D call TRBD1 (6 bases). The TCR was taken from a person aged 18 to 69 in good health. The sequenced sample was blood. CDR3 coding DNA: TGTGCCAGCACCTATGGTGGGGGGGGCCGTGGCTACACCTTC. This codes for CASTYGGGGRGYTF.